The next 6 T cell receptor beta chains were all read from a single sample in a study of blood T cells in healthy people across ages (dated by TCRdb to the mid-2010s). Library preparation used 5' RACE. Sequencing was performed on an Illumina HiSeq 2500. A second PCR of roughly 6 to 11 cycles was performed with a sample-barcoded 5' primer and a J-beta primer mix. TCRdb trimmed the raw reads at Q25, called clones with MiXCR and kept productive beta chains. Rows are unified per CDR3 protein, each entry keeping the most common DNA and genes. Within this sample are over a million distinct CDR3 sequences, with 45% of them counted one time only. Clones ranked in the top ten supply under 20% of the sample. Sequencing used blood. The receptor set was obtained from a woman aged 60 to 75 in good health.

V is TRBV7-9 and J is TRBJ2-5, with 9 bases matching TRBD2. Germline CDR1 SEHNR, CDR2 FQNEAQ (reference sequence). V shed 5 bases and J 5 bases; nucleotides not matched to a gene: 12. CDR3 length: 16 amino acids. The CDR3: CASSTGTSPFRETQYF. CDR3 sequence (DNA): TGTGCCAGCAGCACGGGGACTAGCCCCTTCAGGGAGACCCAGTACTTC.

The chain recombines TRBV7-2 with TRBJ1-1; no definite D call. V lost 5 bases and J lost 4, with 11 bases in between. The CDR3 extends over 13 amino acids. CDR1 SGHTA and CDR2 FQGNSA come from the germline V gene. The CDR3 region is CASSPGWGTEAFF. The CDR3 DNA reads as TGTGCCAGCAGCCCTGGGTGGGGCACTGAAGCTTTCTTT.

This clonotype was detected once. The V call is TRBV20-1, the J call TRBJ1-1; 11 bases are a match to TRBD1. CDR3 length: 14 amino acids. V shed 5 bases, J shed 5 bases, and the junction held 7 bases outside the gene matches. Germline values: CDR1 DFQATT, CDR2 SNEGSKA (reference sequence). CDR3 protein: CSAFVGTGGTEAFF. The CDR3, as DNA: TGCAGTGCTTTTGTTGGGACAGGGGGAACTGAAGCTTTCTTT.

This sequence joins TRBV29-1 and TRBJ2-1; no definite D call. The CDR3 covers 15 residues. With 4 bases removed from V and 0 bases from J, the gap between germline ends came to 13 bases. Germline CDR1 reads SQVTM; CDR2 reads ANQGSEA. The CDR3: CSVGVVPPSYNEQFF. The CDR3 bases are TGCAGCGTTGGGGTGGTCCCCCCCTCCTACAATGAGCAGTTCTTC.

Details on this clonotype: The germline gene is not matched at one end of the junction; a read error may be the cause. This rearrangement joins TRBV6-5 to TRBJ1-2, with D tentatively TRBD1 (5 bases). This CDR3 spans 13 amino acids. Germline V CDR1 and CDR2: MNHEY, SVGAGI. The CDR3 coding sequence is TGTGCCAGCAGTGACTCTCAGGGCGTTGAGTACACCTTC. This gives the protein CASSDSQGVEYTF.

The rearrangement joins TRBV7-3 to TRBJ2-5, with D possibly TRBD1 on 5 matching bases. The CDR3 has 13 amino acids. Germline values: CDR1 SGHTA, CDR2 FQGTGA. The ends were cut back, 4 bases at V and 4 bases at J, with 10 bases in the middle. CDR3 amino acids: CASSSSGAETQYF. Written as DNA, the CDR3 is TGTGCCAGCAGCTCCAGTGGGGCAGAGACCCAGTACTTC.